This T cell receptor (beta chain) was identified in a study of response to subunit inactivated influenza vaccine. TCRdb itself ran the RT-PCR reads through MiXCR, one entry per CDR3 protein. The data show 650,000 to 850,000 distinct CDR3 sequences, 11% to 15% seen once. This clonotype was seen more than once but under ten times. Antigen specificity is unknown. Findings and caveats of the study: It was the authors' suggestion that each seasonal influenza vaccination recruits few new T cells.

Germline loops: CDR1 WNHNN, CDR2 SYGVQD (reference sequence). The CDR3 covers 15 residues. V shed 7 bases and J 3 bases; nucleotides not matched to a gene: 4. This clonotype originated in a man in his fifties who received an inactivated influenza vaccine. This chain uses TRBV10-1 with TRBJ2-3; 13 bases map to TRBD2. The specimen comprised PBMCs from blood, sampled approximately 15 days before vaccination. The CDR3 nucleotides read TGCGCCAGCACCCCGACTAGCGGGGGGACAGATACGCAGTATTTT. Translated, it gives CASTPTSGGTDTQYF.